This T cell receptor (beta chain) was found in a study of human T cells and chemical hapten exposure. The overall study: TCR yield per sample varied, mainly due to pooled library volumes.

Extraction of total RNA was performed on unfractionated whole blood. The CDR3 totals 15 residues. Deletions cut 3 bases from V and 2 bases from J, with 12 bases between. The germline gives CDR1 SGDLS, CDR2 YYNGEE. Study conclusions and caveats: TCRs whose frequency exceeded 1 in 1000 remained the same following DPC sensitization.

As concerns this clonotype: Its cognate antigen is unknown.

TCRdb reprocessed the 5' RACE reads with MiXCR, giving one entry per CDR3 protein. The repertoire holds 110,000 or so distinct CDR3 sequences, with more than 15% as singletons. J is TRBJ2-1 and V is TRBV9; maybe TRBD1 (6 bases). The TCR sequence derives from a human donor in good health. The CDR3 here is CASSARDKTYNEQFF. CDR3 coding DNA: TGTGCCAGCAGCGCACGGGACAAGACCTACAATGAGCAGTTCTTC.